The 29 T cell receptor beta chains in this list originate from one sample, sequenced in a study of immune cell composition in non-small cell lung cancer. Profiling relied on immunoSEQ multiplex PCR, and the TCRdb table lists in-frame clones only, not all of them. The data contain about 4,700 clones, roughly 79% of them singletons. Specimen: lung tumor tissue. The receptor source for this set is a human donor with non-small cell lung cancer.

This chain connects TRBV7-3 to TRBJ2-2; tentatively, D is TRBD1 (5 bases). The CDR3 length is 14 residues. CDR1 and CDR2 (germline): SGHTA, FQGTGA. Trimming took 5 bases from V and 5 from J, leaving 12 bases between them. The CDR3 sequence: CASSEIRGTGELFF. DNA of the CDR3: TGTGCCAGCAGCGAGATTAGGGGTACCGGGGAGCTGTTTTTT. The variable domain in full, with the rest retrieved from reference TRBV7-3 and TRBJ2-2, is GAGVSQTPSNKVTEKGKYVELRCDPISGHTALYWYRQSLGQGPEFLIYFQGTGAADDSGLPNDRFFAVRPEGSVSTLKIQRTERGDSAVYLCASSEIRGTGELFFGEGSRLTVL.

The chain employs TRBV7-9 and TRBJ1-2; 7 nucleotides align to TRBD1. Germline V CDR1 and CDR2: SEHNR, FQNEAQ (reference sequence). After removal of 5 bases from V and 4 bases from J, the junction contained 7 bases not matched to a gene. The CDR3 length is 14 residues. The CDR3 region is CASSPGGKGYGYTF. Here the CDR3 DNA reads TGTGCCAGCAGCCCAGGGGGGAAAGGCTATGGCTACACCTTC.

The chain is built from TRBV9 and TRBJ2-1; D uncertain. Trimming took 3 bases from V and 5 from J, leaving 12 bases between them. The germline CDR1 and CDR2 sequences are SGDLS and YYNGEE. The CDR3 runs 14 residues. This CDR3 reads CASSEDSSHNEQFF. Here the CDR3 DNA reads TGTGCCAGCAGCGAAGACTCATCGCACAATGAGCAGTTCTTC.

V gene TRBV19 combines with J gene TRBJ1-1; D is uncertain. With 6 bases removed from V and 3 bases from J, the gap between germline ends came to 11 bases. Germline V CDR1 and CDR2: LNHDA, SQIVND (reference sequence). The CDR3 has 13 residues. CDR3 loop: CASRPTTDTEAFF. The CDR3 DNA reads as TGTGCCAGTAGGCCGACAACCGACACTGAAGCTTTCTTT.

The chain employs TRBV29-1 and TRBJ1-5; no firm D call. CDR1 is SQVTM and CDR2 is ANQGSEA in the germline V gene. CDR3 size: 13 residues. Deletions cut 7 bases from V and 1 base from J, with 11 bases between. CDR3 nucleotide sequence: TGCAGCGCCCTGATGGAGAGCAATCAGCCCCAGCATTTT. This encodes CSALMESNQPQHF.

The CDR3, as DNA: TGTGCCAGTAGTATTCCGCCAGGGGGCAGGGACACTGAAGCTTTCTTT. This encodes CASSIPPGGRDTEAFF. The chain couples TRBV19 to TRBJ1-1; 8 bases are a match to TRBD1. Germline V gene lookup returns CDR1 LNHDA and CDR2 SQIVND (reference sequence). CDR3 length: 16 residues. J was trimmed by 3 bases and V by 3 bases; bases with no gene match: 9.

The chain recombines TRBV11-2 with TRBJ1-2; tentatively, D is TRBD1 (6 bases). Deletions cut 6 bases from V and 3 bases from J, with 14 bases between. Germline V gene sequence: CDR1 SGHAT, CDR2 FQNNGV. The CDR3 length is 14 residues. The CDR3 bases are TGTGCCAGCAGACAGGGAGGGGGGCACTATGGCTACACCTTC. It yields the protein CASRQGGGHYGYTF.

V and J are TRBV27 and TRBJ1-2; TRBD1 might be the D (5 bases). Per the germline V gene, CDR1 is MNHEY and CDR2 is SMNVEV (reference sequence). The V end lost 5 bases, the J end lost 3 bases, and 16 bases lay between the germline ends. This CDR3 has 15 residues. The CDR3: CASSALTEAYYGYTF. CDR3 nucleotide sequence: TGTGCCAGCAGTGCATTGACAGAAGCCTACTATGGCTACACCTTC.

The chain has TRBV5-4 and TRBJ2-7; 8 bases match TRBD1. With V trimmed by 0 bases and J by 3 bases, 8 bases remained unmatched. The germline CDR1 and CDR2 sequences are SGHNT and YYREEE (reference sequence). There are 16 residues in the CDR3. The CDR3 sequence: CASSLDQTGAIYEQYF. Written as DNA, the CDR3 is TGTGCCAGCAGCTTGGACCAGACAGGGGCCATCTACGAGCAGTACTTC.

The chain is built from TRBV5-1 and TRBJ2-2, with 8 positions matching TRBD2. Germline CDR1 and CDR2: SGHRS and YFSETQ. The CDR3 covers 16 residues. V dropped 2 bases and J dropped 3; count of bases not matched to a gene: 6. The CDR3 sequence: CASSFDGGADTGELFF. Written as DNA, the CDR3 is TGCGCCAGCAGCTTCGACGGGGGGGCCGACACCGGGGAGCTGTTTTTT.

This clone was counted only a few times. The rearrangement links TRBV13 to TRBJ1-4; perhaps TRBD1 as D (5 bases). CDR1 is PRHDT and CDR2 is FYEKMQ in the germline V gene (reference sequence). Trimming shortened V by 2 bases and J by 10 bases, and 11 bases separated the two germline ends. The CDR3 spans 13 residues. CDR3 protein: CASSLLGGGKLFF. The CDR3 DNA follows: TGTGCCAGCAGCTTACTCGGGGGGGGAAAACTGTTTTTT.

J is TRBJ2-2 and V is TRBV27; no definite D call. The V end lost 5 bases, the J end lost 0 bases, and 19 bases lay between the germline ends. The CDR3 consists of 18 residues. Per the germline V gene, CDR1 is MNHEY and CDR2 is SMNVEV (reference sequence). The CDR3 sequence: CASSPLGGHAANTGELFF. CDR3 nucleotides: TGTGCCAGCAGTCCCCTCGGTGGTCACGCCGCGAACACCGGGGAGCTGTTTTTT.

J is TRBJ2-5 and V is TRBV29-1; maybe TRBD2 (5 bases). From germline, CDR1 is SQVTM and CDR2 ANQGSEA. Trimming removed 0 bases at V and 13 bases at J, with 15 bases between. The CDR3 length is 12 residues. CDR3 DNA sequence: TGCAGCGTTGAAGATGCGGCATCCCTAGCGTACTTC. Translated, it gives CSVEDAASLAYF.

J is TRBJ2-1 and V is TRBV29-1; 9 bases line up with TRBD2. This CDR3 spans 14 amino acids. Germline CDR1 and CDR2: SQVTM and ANQGSEA. After removal of 4 bases from V and 10 bases from J, the junction contained 11 bases not matched to a gene. The CDR3 loop reads CSVGVSGRGGEQFF. CDR3 nucleotides: TGCAGCGTTGGAGTTAGCGGGAGAGGAGGGGAGCAGTTCTTC.

V usage is TRBV7-9 and J usage is TRBJ2-5; 8 bases line up with TRBD2. The end of the DNA aligns better with TRBJ2-7, so the J call may be wrong. CDR1 SEHNR and CDR2 FQNEAQ come from the germline V gene (reference sequence). This CDR3 has 15 residues. CDR3 sequence (DNA): TGTGCCAGCAGCCAACCGATGGGACTAGGAGGCGAGCAGTACTTC. The encoded protein is CASSQPMGLGGEQYF.

This clone has just a few counts. The chain uses TRBV2 and TRBJ1-1; D perhaps matches TRBD1 (6 bases). V was shortened by 6 bases and J by 8 bases, with 16 bases between the two germline ends. CDR1 and CDR2 (germline): SNHLY, FYNNEI. The CDR3 runs 13 residues. CDR3 nucleotide sequence: TGTGCCAGCAGCCTTAATCAACAGGGAGAAGCTTTCTTT. Its translation is CASSLNQQGEAFF.

V gene TRBV7-3 combines with J gene TRBJ1-1; D is uncertain. Trimming took 5 bases from V and 2 from J, leaving 12 bases between them. In germline, CDR1 is SGHTA, CDR2 FQGTGA. CDR3 length: 14 residues. For the CDR3, the DNA is TGTGCCAGCAGCCGAGAGGGCCTTAACACTGAAGCTTTCTTT. Translation: CASSREGLNTEAFF.

This clone has just one count. The chain carries TRBV5-4 and TRBJ2-1; a weak D match, TRBD2 (6 bases). The V end lost 4 bases, the J end lost 7 bases, and 12 bases lay between the germline ends. Germline V gives CDR1 SGHNT, CDR2 YYREEE (reference sequence). This CDR3 has 13 residues. CDR3 DNA: TGTGCCAGCAGCCCGGGAGTGGAAAATGAGCAGTTCTTC. Its protein product is CASSPGVENEQFF.

This chain joins TRBV15 and TRBJ1-4, with D maybe TRBD1 (6 bases). Germline CDR1 is LNHNV and CDR2 is YYDKDF (reference sequence). The CDR3 spans 16 residues. V was shortened by 0 bases and J by 3 bases, with 11 bases between the two germline ends. CDR3 nucleotide sequence: TGTGCCACCAGCAGAGAGGCGGGGGGCCCTAATGAAAAACTGTTTTTT. The encoded protein is CATSREAGGPNEKLFF.

The chain recombines TRBV9 with TRBJ2-2; the match to TRBD1 covers 12 bases. J lost 4 bases, V lost 1 base, and 5 bases had no gene match. The V gene's germline CDR1 is SGDLS and CDR2 YYNGEE. The CDR3 totals 17 residues. This CDR3 is CASSVPRDRGPTGELFF. The DNA for the CDR3 is TGTGCCAGCAGCGTACCCCGGGACAGGGGGCCCACCGGGGAGCTGTTTTTT.

The CDR3 DNA reads TGTGCCAGCAGTTACTCGGGGGACAGGGTCCAGCCCCAGCATTTT. Encoded protein: CASSYSGDRVQPQHF. The genes are TRBV6-5 and TRBJ1-5; 9 nucleotides match TRBD1. V was clipped by 0 bases and J by 7 bases; unmatched bases: 4. Germline V CDR1 and CDR2: MNHEY, SVGAGI. This CDR3 contains 15 residues.

The chain joins TRBV18 to TRBJ2-7, with D tentatively TRBD2 (5 bases). Germline values: CDR1 KGHSH, CDR2 LQKENI. The CDR3 spans 15 residues. V was trimmed by 6 bases and J by 1 base, leaving 16 bases between them. This CDR3 is CASSPTTGKSYEQYF. The CDR3 DNA reads as TGTGCCAGCTCTCCAACGACGGGGAAATCCTACGAGCAGTACTTC.

The chain recombines TRBV5-1 with TRBJ2-1; 9 bases match TRBD1. V gave up 0 bases and J gave up 6 bases; unmatched junction bases: 4. Germline V gene lookup returns CDR1 SGHRS and CDR2 YFSETQ. This CDR3 has 15 amino acids. CDR3 nucleotides: TGCGCCAGCAGCTTGGGCGGACAGGGGTTCAATGAGCAGTTCTTC. Amino acids: CASSLGGQGFNEQFF.

Only a few counts were recorded for this clone. The chain joins TRBV5-4 to TRBJ1-2; D possibly corresponds to TRBD1 (5 bases). V gave up 0 bases and J gave up 6 bases, with 15 bases separating them. The CDR3 spans 15 residues. CDR1 is SGHNT, CDR2 YYREEE, per germline (reference sequence). The CDR3 bases are TGTGCCAGCAGCTTGGAGCGGTCGGGGGTAAATGGCTACACCTTC. It codes for CASSLERSGVNGYTF.

This chain connects TRBV11-3 to TRBJ2-5; 8 positions agree with TRBD2. This CDR3 has 17 amino acids. Per the germline V gene, CDR1 is SGHNT and CDR2 is YENEEA. V lost 4 bases to trimming and J lost 3 bases; unmatched junction nucleotides: 13. The CDR3 sequence: CASSSGPQRGFKETQYF. CDR3 coding DNA: TGTGCCAGCAGCTCCGGCCCCCAGCGGGGGTTTAAAGAGACCCAGTACTTC.

This rearrangement joins TRBV4-2 to TRBJ2-1; 7 bases agree with TRBD2. Trimming took 4 bases from V and 5 from J; bases not matched to a gene: 5. The CDR3 is 14 amino acids. CDR1 is LGHNA, CDR2 YNFKEQ, per germline. The CDR3 sequence: CASSRALADNEQFF. DNA for the CDR3: TGTGCCAGCAGCCGGGCCCTAGCGGACAATGAGCAGTTCTTC.

The V call is TRBV2, the J call TRBJ2-3; D is possibly TRBD2 (5 bases). The length of the CDR3 is 14 residues. CDR1 SNHLY and CDR2 FYNNEI come from the germline V gene. V was pared by 5 bases and J by 0 bases, with 9 bases between. The CDR3 loop is CASSREGSTDTQYF. DNA of the CDR3: TGTGCCAGCAGTCGAGAGGGTAGCACAGATACGCAGTATTTT.

This chain joins TRBV27 and TRBJ1-5; D is perhaps TRBD1 (5 bases). The V end was cut by 6 bases, the J end by 7 bases, with 10 bases between. The CDR3 extends over 12 amino acids. Looked up from germline, CDR1 is MNHEY and CDR2 is SMNVEV (reference sequence). This CDR3 reads CASRKAGQPQHF. Written as DNA, the CDR3 is TGTGCCAGCAGGAAGGCAGGGCAGCCCCAGCATTTT.

In its sample, this clone was seen a few times. The CDR3 bases are TGTGCCAGCAGTCCCGGGACAGGGTTAAAACTGTTTTTT. Encoded protein: CASSPGTGLKLFF. The chain recombines TRBV2 with TRBJ1-4, with 9 bases identical to TRBD1. Germline assignment: CDR1 SNHLY and CDR2 FYNNEI. The junction had 5 bases not matched to a gene; V was cut back by 5 bases and J by 10 bases. The CDR3 loop spans 13 amino acids. The entire variable domain, with the rest obtained from reference TRBV2 and TRBJ1-4, is as follows: EPEVTQTPSHQVTQMGQEVILRCVPISNHLYFYWYRQILGQKVEFLVSFYNNEISEKSEIFDDQFSVERPDGSNFTLKIRSTKLEDSAMYFCASSPGTGLKLFFGSGTQLSVL.